This T cell receptor (beta chain) was documented in a study of OX40 agonist ivuxolimab in advanced cancers. Study overall: All patients had ivuxolimab intravenously every 2 weeks at 0.01 to 10 mg/kg. Findings and limits, study-wide: Compared with CD4+, CD8+ T cells on average had more expanded clones. Determination of antigen specificity was not performed for the expanded peripheral T cells.

On this clone: Its target is unknown.

Assay used: immunoSEQ multiplex PCR; TCRdb lists only in-frame clones, some missing. The table lists about 100,000 clones, about 91% of them singletons. This receptor was taken from an adult with an advanced solid tumor such as melanoma, head and neck, liver or kidney cancer. The specimen comprised CD4+ or CD8+ T cells sorted from blood, sampled in a trial of the OX40 agonist ivuxolimab.

CDR3 region: CAWSKISGGADTQYF. In nucleotides, the CDR3 is TGTGCCTGGAGTAAGATCAGCGGGGGGGCCGATACGCAGTATTTT. This chain uses TRBV30 with TRBJ2-3; 10 positions agree with TRBD2. Germline CDR1 is GTSNPN and CDR2 is SVGIG (reference sequence). This CDR3 comprises 15 residues. The J segment lost 6 bases and the V segment lost 2 bases, leaving 8 bases of the junction unmatched.